A selection of T cell receptor beta chains follows, all from one sample in a study of T cells in localized non-small cell lung cancer. Libraries were prepared by immunoSEQ multiplex PCR; TCRdb keeps only in-frame clonotypes and omits some of them. The table records over 15,000 clones, approximately 81% of them present only once. The sample in question was peripheral blood, obtained before any cancer treatment. The receptors were sampled from a male donor aged 60 or over with stage I lung adenocarcinoma. The CDR3 runs from the conserved cysteine through the conserved F or W. The order of the fields is clone size, J gene, V gene, D gene, CDR3 protein, CDR3 DNA. The D gene is left open where the match is weak. Size is stated for part of the rows, as once, few or many counts, or as a class when the clone is expanded.

-	TRBJ1-1	TRBV5-1	TRBD1	CASSPGQEGEAFF	TGCGCCAGCAGCCCGGGACAGGAGGGGGAAGCTTTCTTT
-	TRBJ2-1	TRBV9	TRBD2	CASSVVTSGRDEQFF	TGTGCCAGCAGCGTAGTGACTAGCGGGAGGGATGAGCAGTTCTTC
-	TRBJ1-2	TRBV7-9	-	CASSFNNREGGYTF	TGTGCCAGCAGCTTTAACAACAGGGAGGGAGGCTACACCTTC
-	TRBJ2-5	TRBV11-2	TRBD1	CASSFGLGQAQETQYF	TGTGCCAGCAGCTTTGGTCTGGGACAGGCCCAAGAGACCCAGTACTTC
-	TRBJ1-2	TRBV6-6	-	CASSFGPGGDGYTF	TGTGCCAGCAGTTTTGGACCGGGAGGGGATGGCTACACCTTC
-	TRBJ2-1	TRBV11-2	-	CASSTRTGRDEQFF	TGTGCCAGCAGCACCAGGACAGGGAGGGATGAGCAGTTCTTC
-	TRBJ1-3	TRBV4-3	-	CASSQVTRPGNTIYF	TGCGCCAGCAGCCAAGTAACGAGACCTGGAAACACCATATATTTT
-	TRBJ1-3	TRBV7-2	-	CASSYQGSATIYF	TGTGCCAGCAGCTACCAGGGTTCGGCCACCATATATTTT
-	TRBJ1-1	TRBV7-8	-	CASSPGGREKAFF	TGTGCCAGCAGCCCGGGGGGCAGGGAAAAAGCTTTCTTT
once	TRBJ2-2	TRBV6-5	-	CASSSITGELFF	TGTGCCAGCAGTTCTATTACCGGGGAGCTGTTTTTT
-	TRBJ2-7	TRBV10-2	-	CASSDAGGARSYEQYF	TGCGCCAGCAGTGACGCCGGAGGGGCACGCTCCTACGAGCAGTACTTC
-	TRBJ2-5	TRBV19	-	CASRQWNGETQYF	TGTGCCAGCCGGCAGTGGAACGGGGAGACCCAGTACTTC
-	TRBJ2-5	TRBV9	-	CASTLQGLAGETQYF	TGTGCCAGCACCTTACAGGGGCTCGCGGGGGAGACCCAGTACTTC
once	TRBJ2-6	TRBV6-5	-	CASSYSRSGANVLTF	TGTGCCAGCAGTTACTCGAGGTCTGGGGCCAACGTCCTGACTTTC
-	TRBJ2-1	TRBV27	TRBD2	CASTPNSGSSYNEQFF	TGTGCCAGCACCCCTAATAGCGGGAGCTCCTACAATGAGCAGTTCTTC
-	TRBJ1-5	TRBV19	-	CASSSDDRLATIKHF	TGTGCCAGTAGTTCCGATGACAGGCTTGCAACCATAAAGCATTTT
-	TRBJ1-5	TRBV11-3	-	CASSVNSNNQPQHF	TGTGCCAGCAGCGTCAATTCCAACAATCAGCCCCAGCATTTT
-	TRBJ1-6	TRBV5-6	-	CASSLGRTFSPLHF	TGTGCCAGCAGCTTAGGACGGACCTTCTCACCCCTCCACTTT
-	TRBJ2-1	TRBV7-9	TRBD2	CASSATSGSSYNEQFF	TGTGCCAGCAGCGCGACTAGCGGGAGCTCCTACAATGAGCAGTTCTTC
-	TRBJ2-3	TRBV7-2	-	CASSLEQGAQYF	TGTGCCAGCAGCTTAGAACAGGGAGCGCAGTATTTT
-	TRBJ1-2	TRBV29-1	-	CSVGEGRWGGYTF	TGCAGCGTTGGAGAAGGGAGGTGGGGTGGCTACACCTTC
-	TRBJ2-1	TRBV6-1	TRBD2	CASSGGGLNEQFF	TGTGCCAGCAGCGGGGGGGGGCTCAATGAGCAGTTCTTC
-	TRBJ2-1	TRBV4-3	TRBD2	CASSQVGLAGDTKQFF	TGCGCCAGCAGCCAAGTAGGACTAGCGGGGGATACGAAGCAGTTCTTC
-	TRBJ1-4	TRBV7-2	TRBD1	CASSPGTGNEKLFF	TGTGCCAGCAGCCCCGGGACAGGGAATGAAAAACTGTTTTTT
-	TRBJ2-5	TRBV5-6	-	CASSSIFQETQYF	TGTGCCAGCAGCTCCATATTTCAAGAGACCCAGTACTTC
-	TRBJ2-1	TRBV29-1	TRBD2	CSVEKGLAGPPQFF	TGCAGCGTTGAGAAGGGACTAGCGGGACCCCCGCAGTTCTTC
few	TRBJ2-7	TRBV10-1	TRBD1	CASSESTWQGAFSEQYF	TGCGCCAGCAGTGAGTCGACTTGGCAGGGGGCTTTTAGCGAGCAGTACTTC
-	TRBJ2-1	TRBV19	TRBD2	CASTPGAGGLGEQFF	TGTGCCAGTACCCCCGGAGCGGGGGGGCTCGGTGAGCAGTTCTTC
-	TRBJ2-1	TRBV4-3	TRBD2	CASSQSWTSGGQGQFF	TGCGCCAGCAGCCAGTCGTGGACTAGCGGGGGGCAAGGGCAGTTCTTC
few	TRBJ1-1	TRBV7-9	-	CASSPLRGTEAFF	TGTGCCAGCAGCCCTCTACGGGGGACTGAAGCTTTCTTT
-	TRBJ1-5	TRBV4-3	TRBD1	CASSHSGTGNQPQHF	TGCGCCAGCAGCCACTCCGGGACAGGGAATCAGCCCCAGCATTTT
-	TRBJ2-6	TRBV19	-	CASSLGRRSSGANVLTF	TGTGCCAGTAGCCTGGGTCGCCGTAGCTCTGGGGCCAACGTCCTGACTTTC
-	TRBJ2-1	TRBV19	-	CASSTIDTYNEQFF	TGTGCCAGTAGTACCATTGATACTTACAATGAGCAGTTCTTC
-	TRBJ2-1	TRBV7-9	TRBD2	CASSLGSGRRWNEQFF	TGTGCCAGCAGCTTAGGGAGCGGGAGGAGATGGAATGAGCAGTTCTTC
once	TRBJ2-7	TRBV11-1	TRBD1	CASSRRPGQGTGEQYF	TGTGCCAGCAGCCGACGACCGGGACAGGGTACGGGGGAGCAGTACTTC
-	TRBJ2-7	TRBV7-6	-	CASSQGPEKAYEQYF	TGTGCCAGCAGTCAGGGACCGGAGAAAGCCTACGAGCAGTACTTC
-	TRBJ2-2	TRBV27	TRBD1	CASSLLTGGPYTGELFF	TGTGCCAGCAGTTTACTAACAGGGGGCCCTTACACCGGGGAGCTGTTTTTT
once	TRBJ2-7	TRBV13	-	CASSFAGTDSYEQYF	TGTGCCAGCAGTTTCGCCGGGACCGATTCCTACGAGCAGTACTTC
-	TRBJ2-6	TRBV5-4	-	CASSLDTFSGANVLTF	TGTGCCAGCAGCCTTGACACATTTTCTGGGGCCAACGTCCTGACTTTC
-	TRBJ2-7	TRBV6-1	TRBD2	CASSATGTSGIYEQYF	TGTGCCAGCAGTGCCACAGGGACTAGCGGGATCTACGAGCAGTACTTC
-	TRBJ1-2	TRBV11-2	-	CASRDTLVPYGYTF	TGTGCCAGCAGGGATACACTAGTACCCTATGGCTACACCTTC
-	TRBJ2-5	TRBV18	TRBD1	CASSRGTEGETQYF	TGTGCCAGCTCACGTGGGACAGAAGGGGAGACCCAGTACTTC
-	TRBJ2-3	TRBV5-8	-	CASSLLDTQYF	TGTGCCAGCAGCTTGTTAGATACGCAGTATTTT
-	TRBJ2-7	TRBV27	TRBD2	CASSWGVGASGYYEQYF	TGTGCCAGCAGTTGGGGGGTCGGGGCTAGCGGGTACTACGAGCAGTACTTC
-	TRBJ2-2	TRBV6-1	-	CASSKTDFNTGELFF	TGTGCCAGCAGTAAGACGGATTTCAACACCGGGGAGCTGTTTTTT
-	TRBJ2-3	TRBV6-5	-	CASSYGTSSTDTQYF	TGTGCCAGCAGTTACGGGACATCTAGCACAGATACGCAGTATTTT
-	TRBJ1-2	TRBV28	-	CASSSQGTSKGYTF	TGTGCCAGCAGTTCCCAAGGGACATCTAAGGGCTACACCTTC
-	TRBJ2-5	TRBV30	-	CAWSGQGRETQYF	TGTGCCTGGAGTGGGCAGGGGAGGGAGACCCAGTACTTC
once	TRBJ2-2	TRBV9	TRBD2	CASSVGAGVAGELFF	TGTGCCAGCAGCGTAGGAGCGGGAGTCGCCGGGGAGCTGTTTTTT
few	TRBJ2-2	TRBV5-4	-	CASSSRGGSGELFF	TGTGCCAGCAGCTCCCGGGGTGGCTCCGGGGAGCTGTTTTTT
-	TRBJ1-4	TRBV4-1	-	CASSQEPGSTNEKLFF	TGCGCCAGCAGCCAAGAACCGGGCTCAACTAATGAAAAACTGTTTTTT
once	TRBJ2-3	TRBV29-1	TRBD1	CSVGGQGLTDTQYF	TGCAGCGTTGGTGGACAGGGCCTCACAGATACGCAGTATTTT